The 4 T cell receptor beta chains below all came from one sample that was sequenced in a study of identical twins. Using its own MiXCR run on the 5' RACE reads, TCRdb lists one record per CDR3 protein. The table lists about 250,000 distinct CDR3 sequences, 7% to 8.5% of them singletons. The sample was also reused in another study, on yellow fever vaccine responses in identical twins.

The sequenced sample was CD8+ T cells sorted from blood. These receptors originate from a woman aged 18-29 years in good health.

This clonotype was picked up a small number of times. This chain links TRBV4-1 with TRBJ2-1; a weak D match, TRBD2 (5 bases). This CDR3 has 13 residues. Germline V gene lookup returns CDR1 MGHRA and CDR2 YSYEKL. The V gene lost 3 bases and the J gene lost 14 bases, with 17 bases spanning the gap. The CDR3 nucleotides are TGCGCCAGCAGCCAGGCACTAGAGGGTGTTGAGTTCTTC. Translated: CASSQALEGVEFF.

Ten or more counts support this clonotype. V usage is TRBV3-1 and J usage is TRBJ1-5, with a weak D call TRBD1 (6 bases). The V end was cut by 3 bases, the J end by 5 bases, with 17 bases between. CDR1 LGHDT and CDR2 YNNKEL come from the germline V gene (reference sequence). CDR3 size: 16 residues. CDR3 loop: CASSHSPPGADQPQHF. Here the CDR3 DNA reads TGTGCCAGCAGCCATTCCCCTCCAGGGGCGGATCAGCCCCAGCATTTT.

V usage is TRBV28 and J usage is TRBJ2-3; perhaps TRBD1 as D (6 bases). Germline CDR1 reads MDHEN; CDR2 reads SYDVKM. The CDR3 is 13 residues long. Trimming pared 4 bases from V and 3 bases from J, leaving 8 bases between. This CDR3 reads CASSYRATDTQYF. CDR3 in DNA: TGTGCCAGCAGTTACAGGGCTACAGATACGCAGTATTTT.

This clonotype has a count of ten or more. The chain employs TRBV29-1 and TRBJ2-5; D gene unclear. Trimming took 0 bases from V and 5 from J, leaving 1 base between them. Germline values: CDR1 SQVTM, CDR2 ANQGSEA. The CDR3 is 10 amino acids. CDR3 sequence reads: CSVEDETQYF. CDR3 nucleotides: TGCAGCGTTGAAGACGAGACCCAGTACTTC.